The clone carrying this T cell receptor (beta chain) showed up just once. Its antigen remains unknown. The junction and the germline gene differ at one end; a read error may be behind it. This record belongs to a study of cytomegalovirus exposure and HLA in healthy donors. Study-wide results and caveats: In vitro data verified three CMV-associated chains as specific for CMV antigens. In a later analysis, TCR association rates varied by HLA locus: DRB1 most, HLA-C fewest. An Asian-associated ancestry cluster reportedly showed fewer N-insertions than the roughly 670-donor mean in a later analysis.

The CDR3 has 14 residues. CDR1 and CDR2 from the germline V gene are KGHSH and LQKENI. The study ran its PCR with 60 Vbeta and 13 Jbeta primers. TCRdb keeps only in-frame clones here, not all; method: immunoSEQ multiplex PCR. The sample lists approximately 120,000 clones; approximately 76% were seen once. Sequenced material: PBMCs. The gene calls are TRBV18 and TRBJ1-2; D perhaps matches TRBD1 (5 bases). The receptor was derived from a middle-aged man in good health and CMV-seronegative. CDR3 amino acids: CASSPGRGDYGYPF. The CDR3 bases are TGTGCCAGCTCACCAGGGAGGGGAGACTATGGCTACCCCTTC. Full variable domain (missing parts from reference TRBV18 and TRBJ1-2): NAGVMQNPRHLVRRRGQEARLRCSPMKGHSHVYWYRQLPEEGLKFMVYLQKENIIDESGMPKERFSAEFPKEGPSILRIQQVVRGDSAAYFCASSPGRGDYGYPFGSGTRLTVV.